These T cell receptor beta chains were read from a single sample in a study of T cell responses to AZD1222 COVID-19 vaccine. Produced via immunoSEQ multiplex PCR; TCRdb's table is partial and in-frame only. Among around 160,000 clones, roughly 80% were seen once, and the ten largest hold 4.1%. The sample in question was peripheral blood, obtained on day 0 of MenACWY control vaccination. The receptors stem from an adult in good health. CDR3s include the opening cysteine and the closing phenylalanine or tryptophan. The D gene is left open where the match is weak. A clone size is listed for some rows: how often the clone was seen (once, few, many), or a class if it is expanded.

v_call,clone_size,d_call,j_call,cdr3_aa,cdr3_nt
TRBV18,NA,NA,TRBJ1-2,CASSPTSGAVDYGYTF,TGTGCCAGCTCACCCACCTCAGGGGCGGTGGACTATGGCTACACCTTC
TRBV5-8,NA,TRBD2,TRBJ2-2,CASSLAVLAGGPNTGELFF,TGTGCCAGCAGCTTGGCCGTCTTAGCGGGGGGGCCGAACACCGGGGAGCTGTTTTTT
TRBV9,few,TRBD2,TRBJ2-3,CASSAGLAGAGSTDTQYF,TGTGCCAGCAGCGCCGGACTAGCGGGGGCCGGGAGCACAGATACGCAGTATTTT
TRBV18,NA,NA,TRBJ1-2,CASSSTSLANYGYTF,TGTGCCAGCTCGTCGACCTCTTTAGCTAACTATGGCTACACCTTC
TRBV5-1,once,NA,TRBJ2-1,CASSFRNEQFF,TGCGCCAGCAGCTTCCGCAATGAGCAGTTCTTC
TRBV10-1,NA,TRBD1,TRBJ1-1,CASRDREGAEAFF,TGCGCCAGCAGGGACAGGGAAGGAGCTGAAGCTTTCTTT
TRBV7-3,NA,NA,TRBJ2-3,CASSLSLGSADTQYF,TGTGCCAGCAGCTTATCACTGGGGAGCGCAGATACGCAGTATTTT
TRBV6-4,few,TRBD1,TRBJ1-1,CASSDGQGGAEAFF,TGTGCCAGCAGTGACGGACAGGGAGGGGCTGAAGCTTTCTTT
TRBV10-1,NA,TRBD1,TRBJ2-5,CASSETGTEETQYF,TGCGCCAGCAGTGAAACAGGGACAGAAGAGACCCAGTACTTC
TRBV3-1/TRBV3-2,NA,NA,TRBJ2-1,CASSQVPREAQFF,TGTGCCAGCAGCCAAGTCCCGAGAGAAGCGCAGTTCTTC
TRBV18,NA,TRBD2,TRBJ2-2,CASRTSGGTGELFF,TGTGCCAGCCGGACTAGCGGGGGTACCGGGGAGCTGTTTTTT
TRBV15,NA,NA,TRBJ1-1,CATSRGGKIAEAFF,TGTGCCACCAGCAGGGGGGGGAAGATCGCTGAAGCTTTCTTT
TRBV11-2,NA,TRBD2,TRBJ2-1,CASSSLAGTPSEQFF,TGTGCCAGCAGCTCCCTAGCGGGGACTCCAAGTGAGCAGTTCTTC
TRBV9,few,TRBD2,TRBJ2-3,CASSVEAGGDTDTQYF,TGTGCCAGCAGCGTAGAAGCGGGGGGGGACACAGATACGCAGTATTTT
TRBV5-1,NA,NA,TRBJ2-2,CASSLVPPSTGELFF,TGCGCCAGCAGCTTGGTTCCCCCAAGCACCGGGGAGCTGTTTTTT
TRBV4-1,NA,NA,TRBJ2-5,CASSQPQETQYF,TGCGCCAGCAGCCAACCTCAAGAGACCCAGTACTTC
TRBV7-8,NA,NA,TRBJ1-6,CASSLNGDSYNSPLHF,TGTGCCAGCAGCTTGAATGGGGACTCCTATAATTCACCCCTCCACTTT
TRBV29-1,NA,TRBD1,TRBJ1-2,CSVEVSLRQGDGYTF,TGCAGCGTTGAAGTGTCCCTACGACAGGGAGACGGCTACACCTTC
TRBV28,NA,NA,TRBJ1-1,CASSPSIGSEAFF,TGTGCCAGCAGCCCATCCATTGGGTCGGAAGCTTTCTTT
TRBV11-2,NA,NA,TRBJ2-2,CASSLGANTGELFF,TGTGCCAGCAGCTTGGGGGCGAACACCGGGGAGCTGTTTTTT
TRBV9,few,TRBD1,TRBJ1-4,CASSVEGQPNEKLFF,TGTGCCAGCAGCGTAGAGGGACAGCCAAATGAAAAACTGTTTTTT
TRBV2,NA,NA,TRBJ2-7,CASSEVDHSSYEQYF,TGTGCCAGCAGTGAGGTGGACCACAGCTCCTACGAGCAGTACTTC
TRBV6-4,NA,NA,TRBJ2-3,CASSEVARGGTQYF,TGTGCCAGCAGTGAGGTGGCCAGGGGAGGTACGCAGTATTTT
TRBV5-1,NA,TRBD1,TRBJ1-1,CASSDGTGGFTEAFF,TGCGCCAGCAGCGACGGGACAGGGGGCTTCACTGAAGCTTTCTTT
TRBV18,NA,NA,TRBJ2-5,CASSSDDTLLETQYF,TGTGCCAGCTCATCAGATGACACCCTGCTGGAGACCCAGTACTTC